One sample yielded the 8 T cell receptor beta chains listed below, sequenced in a study of response to subunit inactivated influenza vaccine. TCRdb re-called the RT-PCR reads through MiXCR, storing one row per CDR3 protein. The sample records approximately 530,000 distinct CDR3 sequences, 7.6% being singletons. The source was PBMCs from blood, collected roughly 24 months after vaccination. These receptors came from a man between 50 and 69 years old who received an inactivated influenza vaccine.

This clonotype appeared many times. The chain links TRBV4-3 to TRBJ2-6; no clear D gene. V dropped 0 bases and J dropped 0 bases, with 3 bases sitting between them. Per the germline V gene, CDR1 is LGHNA and CDR2 is YSLEER. The CDR3 is 15 amino acids. The CDR3: CASSQDPSGANVLTF. The CDR3 DNA reads TGCGCCAGCAGCCAAGATCCCTCTGGGGCCAACGTCCTGACTTTC.

The genes are TRBV20-1 and TRBJ2-7, with TRBD1 matching 11 bases. With V trimmed by 5 bases and J by 4 bases, 7 bases remained unmatched. Germline V CDR1 and CDR2: DFQATT, SNEGSKA (reference sequence). The CDR3 is made up of 14 amino acids. DNA for the CDR3: TGCAGTGCTTTGGGGGGGACAGGGGGATACGAGCAGTACTTC. It yields the protein CSALGGTGGYEQYF.

This clonotype was recorded many times. Compared with germline, one end of the junction differs, possibly owing to a read error. The chain couples TRBV7-9 to TRBJ2-7; 11 bases line up with TRBD2. The V gene's germline CDR1 is SEHNR and CDR2 FQNEAQ (reference sequence). The CDR3 consists of 14 residues. The CDR3 DNA is TGTGCCAGCAGCCTAGCGGGAGGAATATACGAGCAGTACTTC. It yields the protein CASSLAGGIYEQYF.

This clonotype has only a few counts. The J gene is TRBJ2-1, the V gene TRBV12-5; D remains ambiguous. This CDR3 has 12 residues. Trimming took 0 bases from V and 7 from J, leaving 4 bases between them. CDR1 is LGHNT and CDR2 is FRNRAP in the germline V gene. The CDR3 DNA follows: TGTGCTAGTGGTTTGGTAGGGAATGAGCAGTTCTTC. This codes for CASGLVGNEQFF.

This clonotype has a count of ten or more. The chain is built from TRBV6-2 or TRBV6-3 and TRBJ1-5, with D perhaps matching TRBD1 (6 bases). The germline CDR1 and CDR2 sequences are MNHEY and SVGEGT. Trimming pared 5 bases from V and 0 bases from J, leaving 11 bases between. The CDR3 runs 15 residues. In nucleotides, the CDR3 is TGTGCCAGCAGTCCACAGGGAATTAGCAATCAGCCCCAGCATTTT. This codes for CASSPQGISNQPQHF.

CDR3 coding DNA: TGTGCCAGCAGCCAAGTTCAGGAGACTGAAGCTTTCTTT. This encodes CASSQVQETEAFF. The chain employs TRBV3-1 and TRBJ1-1; D gene uncertain. This CDR3 has 13 amino acids. V dropped 1 base and J dropped 5 bases, with 8 bases sitting between them. Germline lookup yields CDR1 LGHDT and CDR2 YNNKEL (reference sequence).

This clonotype was observed at least ten times. The chain carries TRBV6-5 and TRBJ2-7, with 7 nucleotides matching TRBD2. The trim removed 2 bases at V and 3 bases at J, leaving 7 bases unmatched. Germline V gene sequence: CDR1 MNHEY, CDR2 SVGAGI. This CDR3 comprises 15 residues. The CDR3 DNA follows: TGTGCCAGCAGTTACGGGGGGGTGAGGGACTACGAGCAGTACTTC. As protein: CASSYGGVRDYEQYF.

V gene TRBV2 combines with J gene TRBJ1-2; D is possibly TRBD1 (5 bases). V was clipped by 7 bases and J by 1 base, with 10 bases between them. Germline CDR1 and CDR2: SNHLY and FYNNEI. CDR3 size: 13 residues. CDR3 in amino acids: CASNRQLNYGYTF. The CDR3 DNA reads TGTGCCAGCAATCGACAGCTTAACTATGGCTACACCTTC.